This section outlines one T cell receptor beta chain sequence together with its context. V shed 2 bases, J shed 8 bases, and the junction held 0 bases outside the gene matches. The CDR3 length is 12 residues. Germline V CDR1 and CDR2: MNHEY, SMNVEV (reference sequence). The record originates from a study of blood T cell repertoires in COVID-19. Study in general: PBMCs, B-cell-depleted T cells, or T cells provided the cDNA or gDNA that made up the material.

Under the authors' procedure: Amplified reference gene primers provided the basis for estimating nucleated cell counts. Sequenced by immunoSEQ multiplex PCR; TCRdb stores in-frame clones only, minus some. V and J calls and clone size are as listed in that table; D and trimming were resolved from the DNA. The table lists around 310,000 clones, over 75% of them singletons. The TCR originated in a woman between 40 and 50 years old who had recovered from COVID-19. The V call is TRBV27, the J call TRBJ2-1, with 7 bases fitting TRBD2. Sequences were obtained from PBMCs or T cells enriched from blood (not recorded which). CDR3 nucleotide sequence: TGTGCCAGCAGTTTAGGGGGGGATGAGCAGTTCTTC. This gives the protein CASSLGGDEQFF.